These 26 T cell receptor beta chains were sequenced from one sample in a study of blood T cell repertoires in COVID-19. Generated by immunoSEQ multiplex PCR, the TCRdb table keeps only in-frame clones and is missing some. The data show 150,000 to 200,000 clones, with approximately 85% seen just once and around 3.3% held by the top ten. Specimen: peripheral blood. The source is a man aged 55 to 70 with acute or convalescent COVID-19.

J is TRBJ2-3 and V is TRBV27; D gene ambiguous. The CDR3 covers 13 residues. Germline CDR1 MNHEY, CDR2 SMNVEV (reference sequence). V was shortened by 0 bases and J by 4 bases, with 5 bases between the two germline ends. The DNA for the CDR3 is TGTGCCAGCAGTTTATCCCCGGCAGATACGCAGTATTTT. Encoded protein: CASSLSPADTQYF.

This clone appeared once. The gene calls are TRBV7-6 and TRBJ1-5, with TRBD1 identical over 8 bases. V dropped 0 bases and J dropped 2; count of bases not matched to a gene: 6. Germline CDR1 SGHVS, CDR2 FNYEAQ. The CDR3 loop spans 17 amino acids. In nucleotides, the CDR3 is TGTGCCAGCAGCTTAGCCCCACAGGGGGGCGGCAATCAGCCCCAGCATTTT. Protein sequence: CASSLAPQGGGNQPQHF.

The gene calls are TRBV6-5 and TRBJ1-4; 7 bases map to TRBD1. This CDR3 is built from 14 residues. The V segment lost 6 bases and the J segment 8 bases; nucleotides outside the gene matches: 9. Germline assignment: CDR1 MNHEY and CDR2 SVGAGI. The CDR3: CASSSTGAEEKLFF. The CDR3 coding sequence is TGTGCCAGCAGCTCCACAGGGGCGGAGGAAAAACTGTTTTTT.

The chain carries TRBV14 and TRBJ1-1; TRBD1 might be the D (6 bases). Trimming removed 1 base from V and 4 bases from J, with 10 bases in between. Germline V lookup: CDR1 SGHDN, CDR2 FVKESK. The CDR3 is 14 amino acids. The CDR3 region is CASSQGTGITEAFF. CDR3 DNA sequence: TGTGCCAGCAGCCAAGGCACAGGGATCACTGAAGCTTTCTTT.

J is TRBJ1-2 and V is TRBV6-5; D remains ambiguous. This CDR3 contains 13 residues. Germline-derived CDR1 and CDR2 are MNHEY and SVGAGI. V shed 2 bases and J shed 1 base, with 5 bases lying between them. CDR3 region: CASSYDFNYGYTF. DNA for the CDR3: TGTGCCAGCAGTTACGACTTTAACTATGGCTACACCTTC.

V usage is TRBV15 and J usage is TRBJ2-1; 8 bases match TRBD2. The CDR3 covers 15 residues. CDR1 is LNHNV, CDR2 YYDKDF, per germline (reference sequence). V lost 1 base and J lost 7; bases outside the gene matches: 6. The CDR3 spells CATSRAGSGINEQFF. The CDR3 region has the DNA TGTGCCACCAGCAGAGCTGGTAGCGGGATAAATGAGCAGTTCTTC.

The CDR3: CASSEEGAGYTF. Written as DNA, the CDR3 is TGTGCCAGCAGTGAAGAAGGGGCTGGCTACACCTTC. This chain links TRBV6-1 with TRBJ1-2; D perhaps matches TRBD1 (5 bases). This CDR3 contains 12 residues. The germline CDR1 and CDR2 sequences are MNHNS and SASEGT. Trimming removed 1 base from V and 7 bases from J, with 7 bases in between.

Written as DNA, the CDR3 is TGCGCCAGCAGCCTCCTGGTCAGGGAGGGCACTGAAGCTTTCTTT. Protein: CASSLLVREGTEAFF. The chain employs TRBV4-1 and TRBJ1-1; D perhaps matches TRBD1 (5 bases). Germline-derived CDR1 and CDR2 are MGHRA and YSYEKL. With 4 bases removed from V and 4 bases from J, the gap between germline ends came to 16 bases. The CDR3 has 15 residues.

CDR3 DNA: TGTGCCAGCAGTGCCGAGACGGGACAGATAAACACCGGGGAGCTGTTTTTT. This sequence encodes CASSAETGQINTGELFF. This chain connects TRBV2 to TRBJ2-2, with TRBD1 identical over 7 bases. V shed 4 bases, J shed 2 bases, and the junction held 10 bases outside the gene matches. The CDR3 is 17 residues long. Germline V CDR1 and CDR2: SNHLY, FYNNEI.

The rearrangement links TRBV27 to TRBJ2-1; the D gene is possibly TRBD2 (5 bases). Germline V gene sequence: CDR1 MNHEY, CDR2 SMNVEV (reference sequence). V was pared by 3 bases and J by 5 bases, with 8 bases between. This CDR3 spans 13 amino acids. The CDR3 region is CASSFRRDNEQFF. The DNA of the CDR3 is TGTGCCAGCAGTTTTCGGCGGGACAATGAGCAGTTCTTC.

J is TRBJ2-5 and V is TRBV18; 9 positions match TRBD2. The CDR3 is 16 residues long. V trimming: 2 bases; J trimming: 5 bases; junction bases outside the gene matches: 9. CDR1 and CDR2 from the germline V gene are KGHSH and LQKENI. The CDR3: CASSPMPSGRLETQYF. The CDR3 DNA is TGTGCCAGCTCACCAATGCCCAGCGGGAGGTTGGAGACCCAGTACTTC.

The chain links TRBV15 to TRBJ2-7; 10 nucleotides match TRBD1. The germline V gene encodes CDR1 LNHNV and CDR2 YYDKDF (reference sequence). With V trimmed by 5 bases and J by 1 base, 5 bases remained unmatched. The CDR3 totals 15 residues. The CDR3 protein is CATSGDRGRSYEQYF. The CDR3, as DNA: TGTGCCACCAGCGGGGACAGGGGTCGGTCCTACGAGCAGTACTTC. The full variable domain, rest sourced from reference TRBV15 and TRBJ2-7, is DAMVIQNPRYQVTQFGKPVTLSCSQTLNHNVMYWYQQKSSQAPKLLFHYYDKDFNNEADTPDNFQSRRPNTSFCFLDIRSPGLGDTAMYLCATSGDRGRSYEQYFGPGTRLTVT.

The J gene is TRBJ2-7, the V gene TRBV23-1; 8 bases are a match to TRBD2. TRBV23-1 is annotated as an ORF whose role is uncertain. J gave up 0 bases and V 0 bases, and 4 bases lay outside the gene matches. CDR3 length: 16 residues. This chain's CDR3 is CASSQSQRESSYEQYF. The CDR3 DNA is TGCGCCAGCAGTCAATCACAGCGGGAGTCCTCCTACGAGCAGTACTTC.

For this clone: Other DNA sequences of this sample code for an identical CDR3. This CDR3 reads CASSVGQGNSPLHF. DNA of the CDR3: TGTGCCAGCAGCGTAGGACAGGGTAATTCACCCCTCCACTTT. The gene calls are TRBV9 and TRBJ1-6, with 7 bases aligning to TRBD1. The germline gives CDR1 SGDLS, CDR2 YYNGEE. The V segment lost 0 bases and the J segment 6 bases; nucleotides outside the gene matches: 0. The CDR3 extends over 14 amino acids.

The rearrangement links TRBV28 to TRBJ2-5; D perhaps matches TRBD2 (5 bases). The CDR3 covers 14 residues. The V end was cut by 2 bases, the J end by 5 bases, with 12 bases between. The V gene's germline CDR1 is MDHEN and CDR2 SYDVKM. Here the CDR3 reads CASSLEGAGETQYF. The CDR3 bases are TGTGCCAGCAGTTTAGAGGGAGCCGGGGAGACCCAGTACTTC.

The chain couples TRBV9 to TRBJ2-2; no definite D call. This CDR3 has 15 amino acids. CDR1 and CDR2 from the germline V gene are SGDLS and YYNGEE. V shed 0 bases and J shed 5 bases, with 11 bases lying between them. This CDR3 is CASSVDVSKTGELFF. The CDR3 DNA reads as TGTGCCAGCAGCGTAGATGTTTCAAAAACCGGGGAGCTGTTTTTT.

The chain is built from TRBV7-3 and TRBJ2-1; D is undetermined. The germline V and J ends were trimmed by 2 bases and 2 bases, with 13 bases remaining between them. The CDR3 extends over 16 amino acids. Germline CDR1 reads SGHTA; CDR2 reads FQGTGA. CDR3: CASSLGFGGAYNEQFF. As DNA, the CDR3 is TGTGCCAGCAGCTTAGGTTTTGGCGGAGCCTACAATGAGCAGTTCTTC. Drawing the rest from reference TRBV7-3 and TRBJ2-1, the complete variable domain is GAGVSQTPSNKVTEKGKYVELRCDPISGHTALYWYRQSLGQGPEFLIYFQGTGAADDSGLPNDRFFAVRPEGSVSTLKIQRTERGDSAVYLCASSLGFGGAYNEQFFGPGTRLTVL.

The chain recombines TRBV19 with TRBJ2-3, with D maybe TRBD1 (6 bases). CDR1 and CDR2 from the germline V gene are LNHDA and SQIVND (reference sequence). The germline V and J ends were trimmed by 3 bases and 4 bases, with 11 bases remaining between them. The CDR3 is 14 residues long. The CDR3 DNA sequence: TGTGCCAGTAGTATTGTCAGGGGACCAGATACGCAGTATTTT. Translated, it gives CASSIVRGPDTQYF.

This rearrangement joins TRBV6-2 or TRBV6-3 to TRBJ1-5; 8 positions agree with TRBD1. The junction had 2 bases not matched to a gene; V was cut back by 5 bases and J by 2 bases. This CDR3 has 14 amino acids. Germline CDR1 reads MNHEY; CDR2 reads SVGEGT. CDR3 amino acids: CASSPTGGNQPQHF. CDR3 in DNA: TGTGCCAGCAGTCCGACAGGGGGCAATCAGCCCCAGCATTTT.

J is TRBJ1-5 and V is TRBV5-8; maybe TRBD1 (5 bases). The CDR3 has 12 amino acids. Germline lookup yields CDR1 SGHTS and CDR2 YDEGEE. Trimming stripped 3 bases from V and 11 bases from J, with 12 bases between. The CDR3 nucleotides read TGTGCCAGCAGCTGGGGGAGGCAGGCCCAGCATTTT. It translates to CASSWGRQAQHF.

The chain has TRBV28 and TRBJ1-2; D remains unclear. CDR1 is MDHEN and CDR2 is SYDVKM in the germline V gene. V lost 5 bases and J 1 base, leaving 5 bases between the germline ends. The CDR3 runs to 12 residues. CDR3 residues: CASSLLNYGYTF. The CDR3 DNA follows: TGTGCCAGCAGTCTCCTTAACTATGGCTACACCTTC.

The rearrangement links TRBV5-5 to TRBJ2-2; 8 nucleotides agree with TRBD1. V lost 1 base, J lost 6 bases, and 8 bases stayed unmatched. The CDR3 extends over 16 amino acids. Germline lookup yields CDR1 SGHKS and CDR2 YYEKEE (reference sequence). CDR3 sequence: CASSLMMYRGAGELFF. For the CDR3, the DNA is TGTGCCAGCAGCTTGATGATGTACAGGGGGGCCGGGGAGCTGTTTTTT. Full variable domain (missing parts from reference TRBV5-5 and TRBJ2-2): DAGVTQSPTHLIKTRGQQVTLRCSPISGHKSVSWYQQVLGQGPQFIFQYYEKEERGRGNFPDRFSARQFPNYSSELNVNALLLGDSALYLCASSLMMYRGAGELFFGEGSRLTVL.

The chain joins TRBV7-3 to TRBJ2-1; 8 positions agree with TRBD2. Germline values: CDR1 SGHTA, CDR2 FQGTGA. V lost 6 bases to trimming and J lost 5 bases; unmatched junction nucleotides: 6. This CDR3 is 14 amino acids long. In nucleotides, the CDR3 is TGTGCCAGCAGTAAAGCGGGAGAGCACAATGAGCAGTTCTTC. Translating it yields CASSKAGEHNEQFF.

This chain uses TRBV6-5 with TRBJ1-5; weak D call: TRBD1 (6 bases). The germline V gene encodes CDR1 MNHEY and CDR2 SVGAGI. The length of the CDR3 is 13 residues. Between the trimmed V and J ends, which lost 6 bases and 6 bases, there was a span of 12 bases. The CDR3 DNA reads TGTGCCAGCAGGGGGACATCGGGTCAGCCCCAGCATTTT. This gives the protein CASRGTSGQPQHF.

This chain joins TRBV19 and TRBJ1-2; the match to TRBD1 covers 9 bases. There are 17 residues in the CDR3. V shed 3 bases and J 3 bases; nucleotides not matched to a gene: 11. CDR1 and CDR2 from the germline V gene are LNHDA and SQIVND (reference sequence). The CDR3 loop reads CASSIVGQGIFDYGYTF. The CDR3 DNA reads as TGTGCCAGTAGTATTGTGGGACAGGGCATATTCGACTATGGCTACACCTTC.

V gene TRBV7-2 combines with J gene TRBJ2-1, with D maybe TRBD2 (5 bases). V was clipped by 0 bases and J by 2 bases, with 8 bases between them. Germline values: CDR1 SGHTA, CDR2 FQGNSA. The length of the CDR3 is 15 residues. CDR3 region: CASSLAGAAYNEQFF. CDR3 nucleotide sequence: TGTGCCAGCAGCTTAGCGGGAGCGGCCTACAATGAGCAGTTCTTC.